This section outlines one TCR beta chain sequence together with its context. Its antigen is still unknown. This sample was included in a study of early stage breast cancer tumors. Study-wide background: ER+/PR+/HER2- status applied to about 80% of the 16 invasive breast tumors. Whole-study findings and limits: Comparing each tissue with blood distinguished tumor from normal in 14 of 16 patients. Enriched TCRB sequences shared across patients were mostly commonly generated sequences. Tumors had roughly 2.3-fold higher T cell density and higher clonality than adjacent normal breast tissue.

This CDR3 has 12 residues. Deletions cut 5 bases from V and 11 bases from J, with 17 bases between. Looked up from germline, CDR1 is GTSNPN and CDR2 is SVGIG (reference sequence). Produced via immunoSEQ multiplex PCR; TCRdb's table is partial and in-frame only. The sample comprises more than 60,000 clones, around 85% of which are singletons, and more than 3% rests with the top ten. Sequencing used blood. J is TRBJ2-3 and V is TRBV30; D is possibly TRBD2 (6 bases). The clonotype originates from a person in their sixties with breast cancer. Here the CDR3 DNA reads TGTGCCTGGGCCCCTTCCCGGGACTGGCAGTATTTT. It specifies CAWAPSRDWQYF.